Listed below are T cell receptor beta chains from one sample, sequenced in a study of blood T cells in healthy people across ages. MiXCR, run by TCRdb on the 5' RACE reads, gives a single entry per CDR3 protein. The data show roughly 1,500,000 distinct CDR3 sequences, around 35% seen once. Material for sequencing was blood. The receptors shown here come from a woman in her twenties or thirties in good health. CDR3s include the opening cysteine and the closing phenylalanine or tryptophan. D genes are given only for firm matches. Clone size is shown for a subset of rows, as once, few, many or a class of expanded clone.

TRBJ1-1	-	TRBV27	few	CASSPPPGYGEAFF	TGTGCCAGCAGTCCCCCGCCAGGCTATGGTGAAGCTTTCTTT
TRBJ2-7	TRBD1	TRBV4-1	-	CASGQEGARSDKQYF	TGCGCCAGCGGCCAAGAGGGGGCCAGGTCGGACAAGCAGTACTTC
TRBJ2-1	-	TRBV9	-	CASSVAGHSNEQFF	TGTGCCAGCAGCGTAGCAGGACATAGTAATGAGCAGTTCTTC
TRBJ2-1	-	TRBV10-2	few	CASSESAGDKFF	TGCGCCAGCAGTGAGTCGGCAGGGGACAAGTTCTTC
TRBJ1-2	-	TRBV20-1	-	CSAREVGYGYTF	TGCAGTGCTAGAGAAGTAGGGTATGGCTACACCTTC
TRBJ2-7	-	TRBV15	few	CATSREGAGQPEQYF	TGTGCCACCAGCAGAGAGGGGGCAGGCCAACCGGAGCAGTACTTC
TRBJ2-7	-	TRBV6-6	-	CASSYANNEQYF	TGTGCCAGCAGTTACGCCAATAACGAGCAGTACTTC
TRBJ2-4	-	TRBV6-1	-	CASSEEQKGNIQYF	TGTGCCAGCAGTGAAGAACAGAAGGGAAACATTCAGTACTTC
TRBJ2-1	-	TRBV20-1	-	CSAREGEWESSEQFF	TGCAGTGCTAGAGAGGGTGAGTGGGAGAGCTCTGAGCAGTTCTTC
TRBJ2-4	-	TRBV2	-	CASSERQGKNIQYF	TGTGCCAGCAGTGAGCGGCAGGGCAAAAACATTCAGTACTTC
TRBJ2-1	TRBD2	TRBV4-1	many	CASSRSGGEYNEQFF	TGCGCCAGCAGCCGTAGCGGGGGAGAGTACAATGAGCAGTTCTTC
TRBJ2-1	-	TRBV29-1	many	CSVAPGTLGNEQFF	TGCAGCGTTGCCCCCGGGACCCTCGGGAATGAGCAGTTCTTC
TRBJ1-5	-	TRBV7-2	-	CASSLVGQVRQPQHF	TGTGCCAGCAGCTTAGTCGGCCAGGTTCGTCAGCCCCAGCATTTT
TRBJ2-1	TRBD2	TRBV7-2	few	CASTRGGSYNEQFF	TGTGCCAGCACGCGGGGGGGCTCCTACAATGAGCAGTTCTTC
TRBJ2-1	-	TRBV7-2	few	CASSLLALHEQFF	TGTGCCAGCAGCTTACTAGCGTTGCATGAGCAGTTCTTC
TRBJ1-5	-	TRBV6-1	once	CASSSGHQPQHF	TGTGCCAGCAGTTCGGGGCACCAGCCCCAGCATTTT
TRBJ1-4	-	TRBV7-9	few	CASSSRLLATNEKLFF	TGTGCCAGCAGCTCGCGACTATTAGCAACTAATGAAAAACTGTTTTTT
TRBJ1-1	-	TRBV5-4	-	CASSPCDGGSCTEAFF	TGTGCCAGCAGCCCTTGTGATGGGGGCTCCTGTACTGAAGCTTTCTTT
TRBJ2-7	TRBD2	TRBV7-8	-	CASNAGGSSYEQYF	TGTGCCAGCAACGCGGGGGGAAGCTCCTACGAGCAGTACTTC
TRBJ2-1	TRBD2	TRBV20-1	many	CSAIHLAGGGNEQFF	TGCAGTGCTATTCATCTAGCGGGGGGAGGCAATGAGCAGTTCTTC